Detailed here is one TCR gamma chain. Its antigen is undetermined. These data belong to a study of Vδ1+ human thymocytes. Whole-study results and caveats: TRG sequences recurred across donors, whereas TRD sequences stayed essentially private. About 20% of thymic delta-chain sequences were Vdelta2, with few Vdelta3, unlike blood Vdelta1+ controls. Thymic TRG and TRD repertoires appeared highly polyclonal.

The template was reverse-transcribed extracted RNA. CDR3 amplicons came from multiplex PCR with pooled V-gene forward and constant-region reverse primers. TCRdb applied CATT to the multiplex PCR reads for clone calling. The sample includes tens of thousands of gamma-chain clones, 20% to 25% seen only once; the top ten take 1.9%. The CDR3 covers 14 residues. V shed 3 bases, J shed 3 bases, and the junction held 8 bases outside the gene matches. Germline V gene lookup returns CDR1 VENAVY and CDR2 YDSYNSRV. After alphabeta T cell depletion, CD3+ Vdelta1+ Vdelta2- thymocytes were sorted. The sequencing input was Vdelta1+ gamma-delta thymocytes from the thymus. The subset denotes: FACS-sorted CD3+ TCRalphabeta- TCRVdelta1+ TCRVdelta2- thymocytes. The receptor's source is a girl less than two years old who had congenital heart surgery. The chain has TRGV8 and TRGJ1 or TRGJ2. The CDR3 here is CATWDPAFYYKKLF. The CDR3 DNA reads TGTGCCACCTGGGATCCCGCCTTTTATTATAAGAAACTCTTT.